The 2 T cell receptor beta chains below come from one sample, sequenced in a study of T cell changes during pregnancy in multiple sclerosis. Assay used: immunoSEQ multiplex PCR; TCRdb lists only in-frame clones, some missing. This table has about 47,000 clones, approximately 92% appearing once. The sequencing used peripheral blood, collected in the third trimester of pregnancy. Receptors were obtained from a female donor with multiple sclerosis, enrolled in a pregnancy study.

This rearrangement joins TRBV20-1 to TRBJ2-7; weak D call: TRBD2 (5 bases). V dropped 0 bases and J dropped 6 bases, with 6 bases sitting between them. Per the germline V gene, CDR1 is DFQATT and CDR2 is SNEGSKA (reference sequence). The CDR3 totals 11 residues. Written as DNA, the CDR3 is TGCAGTGCTAGAGAAGGGAGCGAGCAGTACTTC. Amino acid sequence: CSAREGSEQYF.

This clone has only a few counts. V and J are TRBV6-1 and TRBJ2-5; 11 bases agree with TRBD2. Germline V gene lookup returns CDR1 MNHNS and CDR2 SASEGT. V shed 8 bases, J shed 7 bases, and the junction held 9 bases outside the gene matches. This CDR3 has 14 amino acids. The CDR3 protein is CASDRTSGLRTQYF. CDR3 DNA: TGTGCCAGCGACCGGACTAGCGGGTTACGGACCCAGTACTTC.